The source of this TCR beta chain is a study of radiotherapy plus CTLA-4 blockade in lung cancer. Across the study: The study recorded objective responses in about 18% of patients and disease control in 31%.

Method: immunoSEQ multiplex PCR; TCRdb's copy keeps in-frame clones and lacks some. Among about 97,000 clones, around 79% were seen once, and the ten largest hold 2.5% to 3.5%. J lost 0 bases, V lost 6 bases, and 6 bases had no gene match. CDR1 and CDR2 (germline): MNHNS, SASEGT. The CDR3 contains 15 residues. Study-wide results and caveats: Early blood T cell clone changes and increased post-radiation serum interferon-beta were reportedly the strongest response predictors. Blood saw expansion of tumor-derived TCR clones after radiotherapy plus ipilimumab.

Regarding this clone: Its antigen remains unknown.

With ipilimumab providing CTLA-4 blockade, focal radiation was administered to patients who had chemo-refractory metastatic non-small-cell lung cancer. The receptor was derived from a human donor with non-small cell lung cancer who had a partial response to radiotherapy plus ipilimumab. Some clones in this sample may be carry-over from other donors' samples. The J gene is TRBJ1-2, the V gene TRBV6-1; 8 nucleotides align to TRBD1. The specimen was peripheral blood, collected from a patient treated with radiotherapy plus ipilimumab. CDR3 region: CASRTGQGANYGYTF. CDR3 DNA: TGTGCCAGCAGGACCGGACAGGGAGCTAACTATGGCTACACCTTC.